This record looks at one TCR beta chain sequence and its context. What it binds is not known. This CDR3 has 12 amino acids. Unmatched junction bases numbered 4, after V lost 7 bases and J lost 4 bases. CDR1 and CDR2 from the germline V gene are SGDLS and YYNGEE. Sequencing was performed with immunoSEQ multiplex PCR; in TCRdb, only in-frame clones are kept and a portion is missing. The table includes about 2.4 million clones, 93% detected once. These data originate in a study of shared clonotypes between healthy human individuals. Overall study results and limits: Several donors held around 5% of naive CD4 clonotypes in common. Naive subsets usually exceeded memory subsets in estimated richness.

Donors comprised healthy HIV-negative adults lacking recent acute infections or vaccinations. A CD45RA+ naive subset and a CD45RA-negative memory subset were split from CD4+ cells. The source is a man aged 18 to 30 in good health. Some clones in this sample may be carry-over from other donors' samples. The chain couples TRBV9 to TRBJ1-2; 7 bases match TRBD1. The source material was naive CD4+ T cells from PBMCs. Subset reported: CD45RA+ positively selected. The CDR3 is CASQRTGYGYTF. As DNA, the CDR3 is TGTGCCAGCCAGAGGACAGGCTATGGCTACACCTTC.